This record looks at one T cell receptor beta chain sequence and its context. Its antigen remains unknown. These data come from a study of cytotoxic CD8 clonotypes in ibrutinib-treated CLL. For the study at large: Researchers reported about a dozen relapsed/refractory and 15 treatment-naive patients, roughly 17 of them IGHV unmutated. Patients attained some 24 partial and 2 complete responses; at median around 5.5 years, around 15 remained remitted while approximately twelve progressed. A mean of roughly 250,000 productive templates and approximately 90,000 productive rearrangements was obtained per sample. Study results and caveats: With treatment, public clonotypes, which were uncommon, either contracted or remained stable.

The CDR3 length is 13 residues. V gave up 2 bases and J gave up 1 base, with 5 bases separating them. Germline-derived CDR1 and CDR2 are LNHNV and YYDKDF (reference sequence). Data came from immunoSEQ multiplex PCR; TCRdb stores just in-frame clones and leaves some out. The sample includes about 200,000 clones, over 65% of them seen just once. This receptor was identified in a human donor with chronic lymphocytic leukemia. Sequencing was performed on PBMCs, taken after 12 months of ibrutinib treatment. J is TRBJ1-1 and V is TRBV15; D is ambiguous. In DNA, the CDR3 is TGTGCCACCAGCAGAAGGACGAACACTGAAGCTTTCTTT. Its protein is CATSRRTNTEAFF.